What follows are 30 T cell receptor beta chains derived from one specimen sequenced in a study of T-cell reconstitution after alpha-beta-depleted transplantation in children. As it was prepared, the TCRbeta library received unique molecular identifiers. TCRdb independently ran MiXCR on the PCR reads; one entry per CDR3 protein. The table records a few hundred thousand distinct CDR3 sequences, 25% to 30% of them present only once. The sample in question was PBMCs, obtained before TCRalphabeta/CD19-depleted stem cell transplant. These receptors originate from a boy younger than two with Wiskott-Aldrich syndrome, due to receive a stem cell transplant.

This clonotype was recorded many times. The chain links TRBV20-1 to TRBJ2-1; 9 bases align to TRBD2. With 1 base clipped from V and 7 bases from J, the junction kept 2 bases outside the gene matches. CDR1 is DFQATT, CDR2 SNEGSKA, per germline (reference sequence). The CDR3 totals 13 residues. The CDR3 nucleotides read TGCAGTGCTAGAGGTCTAGCGGGAAATGAGCAGTTCTTC. Translating gives CSARGLAGNEQFF.

J is TRBJ2-1 and V is TRBV5-1; 11 nucleotides align to TRBD2. Germline-derived CDR1 and CDR2 are SGHRS and YFSETQ. Losses at the gene ends were 4 bases for V and 7 bases for J; bases not matched to a gene: 10. The CDR3 covers 16 residues. For the CDR3, the DNA is TGCGCCAGCAGCCCTACTAGCGGGAGTTTCTCAAATGAGCAGTTCTTC. Its translation is CASSPTSGSFSNEQFF.

V and J are TRBV12-3 or TRBV12-4 and TRBJ2-4; either TRBD1 or TRBD2 may supply D (5 bases each). V lost 5 bases and J 0 bases, leaving 11 bases between the germline ends. CDR3 size: 15 residues. CDR3 in amino acids: CASSVPGTAKNIQYF. The CDR3 DNA follows: TGTGCCAGCAGTGTTCCCGGGACAGCCAAAAACATTCAGTACTTC.

The V and J genes are TRBV10-3 and TRBJ1-3, with D unclear. Trimming stripped 5 bases from V and 1 base from J, with 9 bases between. The CDR3 totals 14 residues. CDR1 is ENHRY and CDR2 is SYGVKD in the germline V gene. This chain's CDR3 is CAISIRDSGNTIYF. DNA for the CDR3: TGTGCCATCAGTATTAGGGATTCTGGAAACACCATATATTTT.

In its sample, this clonotype was seen many times. This sequence joins TRBV19 and TRBJ1-5; weak D call: TRBD1 (5 bases). There are 13 residues in the CDR3. Germline CDR1 reads LNHDA; CDR2 reads SQIVND (reference sequence). Trimming took off 5 bases at V and 7 bases at J, with 12 bases between the two ends. In nucleotides, the CDR3 is TGTGCCAGTAGTCAGGGAGTAGGACAGCCCCAGCATTTT. Its protein is CASSQGVGQPQHF.

This clonotype was observed a handful of times. The V gene is TRBV12-3 or TRBV12-4, the J gene TRBJ2-1; 9 nucleotides agree with TRBD2. This CDR3 has 14 residues. V was clipped by 3 bases and J by 10 bases; unmatched bases: 7. The CDR3 spells CASSFLASGTEQFF. The CDR3 DNA reads as TGTGCCAGCAGTTTTCTGGCTAGCGGGACCGAGCAGTTCTTC.

J is TRBJ2-5 and V is TRBV15, with 11 bases fitting TRBD1. The CDR3 extends over 15 amino acids. Germline CDR1 reads LNHNV; CDR2 reads YYDKDF (reference sequence). Trimming took 4 bases from V and 5 from J; bases not matched to a gene: 6. The CDR3 loop is CATSTGQGAGETQYF. The CDR3 nucleotides are TGTGCCACCAGCACAGGACAGGGGGCGGGGGAGACCCAGTACTTC. The whole variable domain, remainder taken from reference TRBV15 and TRBJ2-5, is DAMVIQNPRYQVTQFGKPVTLSCSQTLNHNVMYWYQQKSSQAPKLLFHYYDKDFNNEADTPDNFQSRRPNTSFCFLDIRSPGLGDTAMYLCATSTGQGAGETQYFGPGTRLLVL.

The chain recombines TRBV6-5 with TRBJ2-1; TRBD2 aligns across 8 bases. Unmatched junction bases numbered 9, after V lost 2 bases and J lost 3 bases. The CDR3 totals 17 residues. CDR1 and CDR2 (germline): MNHEY, SVGAGI. CDR3 sequence reads: CASSYRGLAHNYNEQFF. The CDR3 DNA reads TGTGCCAGCAGTTACCGTGGACTAGCCCACAACTACAATGAGCAGTTCTTC.

The table lists this clonotype with a few counts. This chain links TRBV20-1 with TRBJ2-5; D remains ambiguous. Germline values: CDR1 DFQATT, CDR2 SNEGSKA (reference sequence). The CDR3 spans 13 residues. V was trimmed by 3 bases and J by 2 bases, leaving 10 bases between them. CDR3 sequence reads: CSASVAPQETQYF. CDR3 nucleotide sequence: TGCAGTGCTAGCGTAGCACCACAAGAGACCCAGTACTTC.

In its sample, this clonotype was seen a few times. The V and J genes are TRBV10-2 and TRBJ1-1, with a weak D call TRBD1 (5 bases). Germline CDR1 and CDR2: WSHSY and SAAADI. This CDR3 region has 14 residues. Trimming removed 2 bases at V and 3 bases at J, with 10 bases between. The CDR3 loop is CASSERGRYTEAFF. The CDR3 DNA reads TGCGCCAGCAGTGAGAGGGGTAGGTACACTGAAGCTTTCTTT.

This clonotype has at least ten counts. The gene calls are TRBV6-1 and TRBJ2-1, with D perhaps TRBD1 (6 bases). From germline, CDR1 is MNHNS and CDR2 SASEGT. The CDR3 contains 12 residues. The V gene lost 5 bases and the J gene lost 4 bases, with 6 bases spanning the gap. In DNA, the CDR3 is TGTGCCAGCAGTACAGGGTACAATGAGCAGTTCTTC. It specifies CASSTGYNEQFF.

This clonotype was detected a few times. The rearrangement uses TRBV29-1 and TRBJ2-2, with D perhaps matching TRBD2 (7 bases). This CDR3 is built from 13 residues. The germline V gene has CDR1 SQVTM and CDR2 ANQGSEA. Trimming stripped 6 bases from V and 4 bases from J, with 12 bases between. CDR3 in amino acids: CSVGGGPTGELFF. The CDR3 DNA is TGCAGCGTAGGGGGAGGGCCCACCGGGGAGCTGTTTTTT.

The genes are TRBV13 and TRBJ2-7; D remains unclear. The germline V gene has CDR1 PRHDT and CDR2 FYEKMQ (reference sequence). Trimming took off 5 bases at V and 2 bases at J, with 22 bases between the two ends. The CDR3 is made up of 17 amino acids. CDR3 sequence (DNA): TGTGCCAGCAGCGGCCCCCATCGGGCGAACTACCCCTACGAGCAGTACTTC. Protein: CASSGPHRANYPYEQYF.

The chain carries TRBV20-1 and TRBJ2-3; D unresolved. Looked up from germline, CDR1 is DFQATT and CDR2 is SNEGSKA (reference sequence). Trimming cost V 2 bases and J 1 base, with 4 bases left between them. The CDR3 extends over 12 amino acids. The CDR3 DNA is TGCAGTGCTAGACCAGGCACAGATACGCAGTATTTT. It is translated as CSARPGTDTQYF.

The V gene is TRBV5-6, the J gene TRBJ2-1, with 12 bases lining up with TRBD2. J lost 5 bases, V lost 4 bases, and 4 bases had no gene match. The CDR3 is 15 amino acids. CDR1 is SGHDT and CDR2 is YYEEEE in the germline V gene. CDR3 amino acids: CASSTWTSGDNEQFF. The DNA for the CDR3 is TGTGCCAGCAGCACCTGGACTAGCGGGGACAATGAGCAGTTCTTC.

This clonotype was counted a few times. The rearrangement joins TRBV20-1 to TRBJ1-1, with 7 bases fitting TRBD1. The CDR3 runs to 13 residues. Trimming cost V 5 bases and J 7 bases; bases outside gene matches: 10. Germline lookup yields CDR1 DFQATT and CDR2 SNEGSKA (reference sequence). The CDR3 loop reads CSAEDREGNEAFF. DNA of the CDR3: TGCAGTGCTGAAGACAGGGAGGGGAATGAAGCTTTCTTT.

J is TRBJ2-3 and V is TRBV20-1; tentatively, D is TRBD2 (5 bases). The CDR3 runs 13 residues. Trimming left V 6 bases short and J 2 bases short, with 12 bases between. Germline loops: CDR1 DFQATT, CDR2 SNEGSKA (reference sequence). The CDR3 is CSAEARDTDTQYF. The CDR3 DNA sequence: TGCAGTGCCGAAGCACGGGACACAGATACGCAGTATTTT.

This clonotype has only a few counts. The genes are TRBV24-1 and TRBJ2-3, with D unresolved. With 2 bases removed from V and 4 bases from J, the gap between germline ends came to 12 bases. The CDR3 runs to 15 residues. Germline V lookup: CDR1 KGHDR, CDR2 SFDVKD. Here the CDR3 reads CATSDSGGSADTQYF. As DNA, the CDR3 is TGTGCCACCAGTGATTCGGGTGGAAGCGCAGATACGCAGTATTTT.

The chain is built from TRBV6-1 and TRBJ2-5; weak D call: TRBD1 (6 bases). This CDR3 comprises 19 residues. V shed 5 bases and J shed 5 bases, with 30 bases lying between them. CDR1 and CDR2 from the germline V gene are MNHNS and SASEGT. As DNA, the CDR3 is TGTGCCAGCAGTACGTTGACAGGATCAGGCTATTCGGTAAAGGAGACCCAGTACTTC. This encodes CASSTLTGSGYSVKETQYF.

The chain has TRBV20-1 and TRBJ2-3, with D unclear. Trimming took off 3 bases at V and 2 bases at J, with 6 bases between the two ends. This CDR3 comprises 12 residues. Germline loops: CDR1 DFQATT, CDR2 SNEGSKA (reference sequence). The CDR3 DNA is TGCAGTGCTAGTCAGACCACAGATACGCAGTATTTT. Protein sequence: CSASQTTDTQYF.

The chain employs TRBV4-1 and TRBJ2-2, with 7 bases lining up with TRBD2. The germline CDR1 and CDR2 sequences are MGHRA and YSYEKL. The CDR3 runs 16 residues. V was pared by 1 base and J by 4 bases, with 6 bases of the junction left unmatched. The CDR3 DNA reads TGCGCCAGCAGCCAAGTGACTAGCAGACCCACCGGGGAGCTGTTTTTT. This sequence encodes CASSQVTSRPTGELFF.

The genes are TRBV5-1 and TRBJ2-2; possibly TRBD2 for D (6 bases). Germline V gene sequence: CDR1 SGHRS, CDR2 YFSETQ. The CDR3 has 16 amino acids. Deletions cut 3 bases from V and 6 bases from J, with 18 bases between. CDR3 in DNA: TGCGCCAGCAGCTCTACTCCGGGACTCGTGGCCGGGGAGCTGTTTTTT. It yields the protein CASSSTPGLVAGELFF. The complete variable domain, with remaining parts taken from reference TRBV5-1 and TRBJ2-2, reads KAGVTQTPRYLIKTRGQQVTLSCSPISGHRSVSWYQQTPGQGLQFLFEYFSETQRNKGNFPGRFSGRQFSNSRSEMNVSTLELGDSALYLCASSSTPGLVAGELFFGEGSRLTVL.

The rearrangement links TRBV6-5 to TRBJ1-5, with TRBD1 matching 9 bases. CDR1 and CDR2 from the germline V gene are MNHEY and SVGAGI. The junction had 2 bases not matched to a gene; V was cut back by 2 bases and J by 3 bases. This CDR3 spans 15 amino acids. The CDR3 spells CASSYRQGDNQPQHF. In DNA form, the CDR3 reads TGTGCCAGCAGTTACCGACAGGGGGACAATCAGCCCCAGCATTTT.

This rearrangement joins TRBV27 to TRBJ2-5; TRBD1 is a possible D gene (5 bases). The germline V and J ends were trimmed by 4 bases and 5 bases, with 14 bases remaining between them. The CDR3 has 14 amino acids. Germline V gene lookup returns CDR1 MNHEY and CDR2 SMNVEV (reference sequence). As DNA, the CDR3 is TGTGCCAGCAGTTCCCCAGGGCTGATGGAGACCCAGTACTTC. Translation: CASSSPGLMETQYF.

This rearrangement joins TRBV6-2 or TRBV6-3 to TRBJ2-7; D is unresolved. The CDR3 loop spans 19 amino acids. V lost 5 bases and J lost 2, with 28 bases in between. Germline V gene sequence: CDR1 MNHEY, CDR2 SVGEGT. CDR3: CASSPKRRVTTLPTYEQYF. The CDR3 DNA follows: TGTGCCAGCAGTCCCAAACGTAGGGTTACCACCTTACCCACCTACGAGCAGTACTTC.

This clonotype was counted only a few times. The chain combines TRBV4-2 with TRBJ2-3, with a tentative D call TRBD1 (5 bases). Germline CDR1 LGHNA, CDR2 YNFKEQ. Trimming took 0 bases from V and 4 from J, leaving 8 bases between them. The CDR3 length is 14 residues. The CDR3: CASSQESRADTQYF. The CDR3 bases are TGTGCCAGCAGCCAAGAGTCCAGGGCAGATACGCAGTATTTT.

The rearrangement joins TRBV5-8 to TRBJ1-3, with D unresolved. The CDR3 has 15 residues. The germline V gene has CDR1 SGHTS and CDR2 YDEGEE. The ends were cut back, 3 bases at V and 1 base at J, with 11 bases in the middle. DNA for the CDR3: TGTGCCAGCAGCTCCCGCCTGGGGTCTGGAAACACCATATATTTT. Amino acids: CASSSRLGSGNTIYF.

CDR3 region: CASSYGAGAASTDTQYF. The CDR3 DNA follows: TGTGCCAGCAGTTACGGGGCGGGAGCTGCCAGCACAGATACGCAGTATTTT. The rearrangement links TRBV6-5 to TRBJ2-3, with TRBD2 matching over 7 bases. Per germline, CDR1 MNHEY and CDR2 SVGAGI. The CDR3 sequence is 17 residues long. Unmatched junction bases numbered 8, after V lost 2 bases and J lost 0 bases.

This chain uses TRBV28 with TRBJ1-5; possible D gene TRBD1, 5 bases. Trimming left V 5 bases short and J 3 bases short, with 20 bases between. Germline V gives CDR1 MDHEN, CDR2 SYDVKM. The CDR3 is 17 residues long. CDR3 DNA sequence: TGTGCCAGCAGTAGGGGTAGTAGCGGCCGATTCAATCAGCCCCAGCATTTT. Protein sequence: CASSRGSSGRFNQPQHF.

This clonotype has just a few counts. Here the CDR3 reads CASNRDTEQFF. CDR3 coding DNA: TGCGCCAGCAATCGGGACACGGAGCAGTTCTTC. The V gene is TRBV5-1, the J gene TRBJ2-1; a weak D match, TRBD1 (6 bases). V was clipped by 6 bases and J by 10 bases, with 11 bases between them. This CDR3 contains 11 residues. Germline V CDR1 and CDR2: SGHRS, YFSETQ.